This T cell receptor beta chain was documented in a study of T cell responses to AZD1222 COVID-19 vaccine. TCRdb's copy holds only in-frame clones and misses some; the assay was immunoSEQ multiplex PCR. The sample gives some 150,000 clones, more than 75% of which show up once; 15% to 20% is in the top ten. Study-level points and caveats: Clonal diversity was possibly underestimated; the donors were predominantly white British and more often female.

Details on this clone: The antigen remains unidentified.

The sequencing here drew on peripheral blood, taken on day 0 of AZD1222 vaccination. This TCR was sampled from an adult in good health.

Here the CDR3 DNA reads TGTGCCACCAGCAGAGAAACAGGGGGTACCGGGGAGCTGTTTTTT. Protein: CATSRETGGTGELFF. The rearrangement uses TRBV15 and TRBJ2-2; 8 nucleotides agree with TRBD1. This CDR3 is 15 amino acids long. The V and J ends lost 0 bases and 5 bases, in that order; junction bases with no gene match: 2. Germline V CDR1 and CDR2: LNHNV, YYDKDF (reference sequence).